This T cell receptor (beta chain) derives from a study of T cell responses to AZD1222 COVID-19 vaccine. Some clones are missing from TCRdb's copy, which holds only in-frame ones; the method was immunoSEQ multiplex PCR. Here the sample spans 150,000 to 200,000 clones, 88% being singletons. Whole-study results and caveats: Two AZD1222 doses significantly raised spike-specific TCR breadth and depth over controls. CD4 TCRs covered the whole spike, strongest at regions 160-218 and 743-854.

To note about this clone: Its antigen is currently unknown.

The sequencing used peripheral blood, collected 28 days after the second AZD1222 dose. This clonotype originated in an adult who received the AZD1222 COVID-19 vaccine.

CDR3 nucleotide sequence: TGTGCCATCAGTTTCGGACAGGTTTCGGAGCAGTTCTTC. This translates into CAISFGQVSEQFF. This chain uses TRBV10-3 with TRBJ2-1, with 7 bases identical to TRBD1. Germline values: CDR1 ENHRY, CDR2 SYGVKD. Losses at the gene ends were 5 bases for V and 10 bases for J; bases not matched to a gene: 8. This CDR3 contains 13 residues.